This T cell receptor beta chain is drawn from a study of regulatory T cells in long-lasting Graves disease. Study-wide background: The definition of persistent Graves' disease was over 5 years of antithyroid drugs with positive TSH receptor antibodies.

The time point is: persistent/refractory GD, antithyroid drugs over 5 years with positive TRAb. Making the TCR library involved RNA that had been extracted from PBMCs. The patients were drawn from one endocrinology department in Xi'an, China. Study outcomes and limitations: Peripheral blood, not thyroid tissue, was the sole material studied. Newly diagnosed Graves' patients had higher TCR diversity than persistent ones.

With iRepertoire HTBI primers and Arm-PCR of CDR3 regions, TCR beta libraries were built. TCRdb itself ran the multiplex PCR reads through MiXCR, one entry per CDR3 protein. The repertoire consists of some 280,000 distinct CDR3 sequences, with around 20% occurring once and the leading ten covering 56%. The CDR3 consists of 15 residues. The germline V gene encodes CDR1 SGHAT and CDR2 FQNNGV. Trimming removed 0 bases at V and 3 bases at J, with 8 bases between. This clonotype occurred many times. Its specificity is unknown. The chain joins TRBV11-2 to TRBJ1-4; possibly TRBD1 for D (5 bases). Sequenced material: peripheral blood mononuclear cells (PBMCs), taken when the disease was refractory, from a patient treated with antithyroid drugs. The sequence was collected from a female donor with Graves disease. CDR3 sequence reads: CASSLERGPNEKLFF. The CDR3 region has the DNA TGTGCCAGCAGCTTAGAAAGGGGACCTAATGAAAAACTGTTTTTT.